Sequencing of this T cell receptor beta chain was carried out in a study of blood T cell repertoires in COVID-19. Background on the study: Collection of acute and convalescent COVID-19 samples took place in the United States, Italy and Spain. T cells, B-cell-depleted T cells, or PBMCs supplied cDNA or gDNA.

Per the authors' pipeline: The assay estimated nucleated cells by amplifying reference gene primers. Measured with immunoSEQ multiplex PCR; TCRdb has only the in-frame clones, and not every one. V and J calls and clone size follow that table, whereas D and trimming were derived from the DNA. The data contain some 670,000 clones, more than 80% of them singletons. This CDR3 contains 16 residues. V lost 3 bases to trimming and J lost 4 bases, with 18 bases between them. Germline V gene lookup returns CDR1 LGHNT and CDR2 FRNRAP. The V gene is TRBV12-5, the J gene TRBJ1-1; D is uncertain. This TCR was sampled from a woman between 18 and 29 years old with acute or convalescent COVID-19. Sequenced material: peripheral blood. The CDR3 nucleotides are TGTGCTAGTGGTTTCTCCTCGGTATCGGCGGGCACTGAAGCTTTCTTT. Translated: CASGFSSVSAGTEAFF.